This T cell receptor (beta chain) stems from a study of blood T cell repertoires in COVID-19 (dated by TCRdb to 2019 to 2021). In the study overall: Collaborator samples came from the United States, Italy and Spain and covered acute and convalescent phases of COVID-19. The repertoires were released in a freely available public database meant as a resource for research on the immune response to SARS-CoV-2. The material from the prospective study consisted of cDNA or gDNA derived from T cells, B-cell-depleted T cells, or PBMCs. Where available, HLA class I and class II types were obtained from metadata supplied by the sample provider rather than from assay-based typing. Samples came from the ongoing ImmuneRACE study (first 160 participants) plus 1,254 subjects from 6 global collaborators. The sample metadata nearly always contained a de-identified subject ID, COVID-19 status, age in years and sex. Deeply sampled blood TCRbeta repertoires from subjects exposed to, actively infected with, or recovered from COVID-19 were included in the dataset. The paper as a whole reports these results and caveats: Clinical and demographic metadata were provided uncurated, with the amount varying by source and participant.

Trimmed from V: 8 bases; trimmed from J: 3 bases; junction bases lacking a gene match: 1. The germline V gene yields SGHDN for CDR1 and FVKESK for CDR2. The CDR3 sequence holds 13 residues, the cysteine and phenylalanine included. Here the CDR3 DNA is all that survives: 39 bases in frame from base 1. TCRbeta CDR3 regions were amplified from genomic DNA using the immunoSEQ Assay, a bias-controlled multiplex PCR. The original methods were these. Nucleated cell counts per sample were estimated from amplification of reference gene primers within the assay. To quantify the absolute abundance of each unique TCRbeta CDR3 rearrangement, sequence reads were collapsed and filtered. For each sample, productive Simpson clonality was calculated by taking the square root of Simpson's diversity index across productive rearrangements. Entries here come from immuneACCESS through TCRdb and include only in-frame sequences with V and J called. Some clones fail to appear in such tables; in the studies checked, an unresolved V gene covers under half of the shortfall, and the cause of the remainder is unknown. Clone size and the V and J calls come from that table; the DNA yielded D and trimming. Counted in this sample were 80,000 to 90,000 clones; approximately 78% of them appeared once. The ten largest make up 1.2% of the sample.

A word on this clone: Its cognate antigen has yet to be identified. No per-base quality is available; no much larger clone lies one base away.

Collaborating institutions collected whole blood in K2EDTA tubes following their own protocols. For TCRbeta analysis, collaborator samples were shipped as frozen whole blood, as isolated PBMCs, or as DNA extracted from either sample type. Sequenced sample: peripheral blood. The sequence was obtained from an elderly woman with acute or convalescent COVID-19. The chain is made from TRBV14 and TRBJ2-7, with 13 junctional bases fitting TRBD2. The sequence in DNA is TGTGCCAGCCGGACTAGCGGGAGCTACGAGCAGTACTTC. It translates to CASRTSGSYEQYF.